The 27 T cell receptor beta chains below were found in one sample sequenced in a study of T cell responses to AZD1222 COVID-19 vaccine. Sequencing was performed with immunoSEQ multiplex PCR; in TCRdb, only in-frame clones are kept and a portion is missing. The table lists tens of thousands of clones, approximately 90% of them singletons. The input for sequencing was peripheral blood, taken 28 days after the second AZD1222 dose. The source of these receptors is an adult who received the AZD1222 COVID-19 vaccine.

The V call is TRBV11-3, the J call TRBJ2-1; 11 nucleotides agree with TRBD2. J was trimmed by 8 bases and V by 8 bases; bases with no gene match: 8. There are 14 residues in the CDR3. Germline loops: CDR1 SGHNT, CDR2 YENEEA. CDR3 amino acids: CASGKLAGVDEQFF. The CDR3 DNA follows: TGTGCCAGCGGAAAACTAGCGGGAGTTGATGAGCAGTTCTTC. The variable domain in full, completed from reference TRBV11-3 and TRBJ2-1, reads EAGVVQSPRYKIIEKKQPVAFWCNPISGHNTLYWYLQNLGQGPELLIRYENEEAVDDSQLPKDRFSAERLKGVDSTLKIQPAELGDSAVYLCASGKLAGVDEQFFGPGTRLTVL.

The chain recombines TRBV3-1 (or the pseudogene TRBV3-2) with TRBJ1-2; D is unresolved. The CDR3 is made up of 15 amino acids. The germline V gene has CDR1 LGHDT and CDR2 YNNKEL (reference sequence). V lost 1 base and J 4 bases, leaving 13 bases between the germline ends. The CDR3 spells CASSQVLVGFYGYTF. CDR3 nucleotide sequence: TGTGCCAGCAGCCAAGTCCTCGTGGGGTTCTATGGCTACACCTTC.

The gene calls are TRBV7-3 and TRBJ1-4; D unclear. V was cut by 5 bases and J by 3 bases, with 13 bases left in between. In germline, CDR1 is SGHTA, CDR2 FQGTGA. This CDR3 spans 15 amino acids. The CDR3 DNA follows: TGTGCCAGCAGCCTCCTTCCTGAAGCTAATGAAAAACTGTTTTTT. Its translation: CASSLLPEANEKLFF.

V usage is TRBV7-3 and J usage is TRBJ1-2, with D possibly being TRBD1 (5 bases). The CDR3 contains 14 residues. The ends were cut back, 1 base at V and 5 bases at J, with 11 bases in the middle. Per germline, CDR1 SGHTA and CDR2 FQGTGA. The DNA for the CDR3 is TGTGCCAGCAGCTTAAACGCCAGGGAGTATGGCTACACCTTC. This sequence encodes CASSLNAREYGYTF.

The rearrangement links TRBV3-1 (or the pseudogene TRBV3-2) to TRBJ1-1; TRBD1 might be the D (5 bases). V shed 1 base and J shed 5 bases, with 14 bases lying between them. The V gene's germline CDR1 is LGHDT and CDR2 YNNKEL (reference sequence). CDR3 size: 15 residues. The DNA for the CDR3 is TGTGCCAGCAGCCAAGCTAGTAGAGGGGAGACTGAAGCTTTCTTT. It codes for CASSQASRGETEAFF.

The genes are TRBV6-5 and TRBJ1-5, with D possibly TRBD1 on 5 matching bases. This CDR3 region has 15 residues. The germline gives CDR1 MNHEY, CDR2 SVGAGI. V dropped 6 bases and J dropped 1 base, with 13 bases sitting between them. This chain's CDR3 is CASSWSGPSNQPQHF. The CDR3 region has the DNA TGTGCCAGCAGCTGGTCAGGGCCAAGCAATCAGCCCCAGCATTTT.

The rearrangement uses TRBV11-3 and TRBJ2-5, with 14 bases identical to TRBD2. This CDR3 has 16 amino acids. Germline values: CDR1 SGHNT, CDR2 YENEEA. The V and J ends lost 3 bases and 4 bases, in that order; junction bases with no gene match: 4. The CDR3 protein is CASSLGLAGERETQYF. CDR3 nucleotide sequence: TGTGCCAGCAGCTTGGGACTAGCGGGAGAACGAGAGACCCAGTACTTC.

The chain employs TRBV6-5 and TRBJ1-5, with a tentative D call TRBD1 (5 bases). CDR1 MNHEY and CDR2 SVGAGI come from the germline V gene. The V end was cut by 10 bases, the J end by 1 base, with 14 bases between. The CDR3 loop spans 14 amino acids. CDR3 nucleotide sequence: TGTGCCAACTCGGGGGGTCCGAGCAATCAGCCCCAGCATTTT. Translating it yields CANSGGPSNQPQHF.

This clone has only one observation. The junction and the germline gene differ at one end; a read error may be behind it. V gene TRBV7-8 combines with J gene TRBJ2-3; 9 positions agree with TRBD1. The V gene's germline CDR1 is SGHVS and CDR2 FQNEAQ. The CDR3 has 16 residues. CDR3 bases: TGTGCCAGCAGCCCAGACAGGGGGAGAGTGCAGGATCGCCTAGGATTT. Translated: CASSPDRGRVQDRLGF.

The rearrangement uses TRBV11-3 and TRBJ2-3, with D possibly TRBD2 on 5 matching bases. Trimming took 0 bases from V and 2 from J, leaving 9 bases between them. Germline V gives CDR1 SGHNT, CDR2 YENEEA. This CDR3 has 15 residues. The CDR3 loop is CASSLESGNTDTQYF. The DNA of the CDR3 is TGTGCCAGCAGCTTAGAGTCGGGGAACACAGATACGCAGTATTTT. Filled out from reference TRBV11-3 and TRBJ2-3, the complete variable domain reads EAGVVQSPRYKIIEKKQPVAFWCNPISGHNTLYWYLQNLGQGPELLIRYENEEAVDDSQLPKDRFSAERLKGVDSTLKIQPAELGDSAVYLCASSLESGNTDTQYFGPGTRLTVL.

Here the CDR3 DNA reads TGTGCCAGCAGTTTAAGCAGTAGCAATGGCTACACCTTC. Protein sequence: CASSLSSSNGYTF. V and J are TRBV12-3 or TRBV12-4 and TRBJ1-2; no definite D call. The CDR3 totals 13 residues. The V end lost 2 bases, the J end lost 6 bases, and 10 bases lay between the germline ends.

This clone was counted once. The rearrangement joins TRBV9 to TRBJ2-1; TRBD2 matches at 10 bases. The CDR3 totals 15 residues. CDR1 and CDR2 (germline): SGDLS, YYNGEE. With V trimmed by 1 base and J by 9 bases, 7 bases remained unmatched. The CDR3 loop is CASSVTSGISGEQFF. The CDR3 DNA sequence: TGTGCCAGCAGCGTAACTAGCGGGATATCAGGTGAGCAGTTCTTC.

The CDR3 reads CASSAAGTETYEQYF. Here the CDR3 DNA reads TGCGCCAGCAGCGCCGCCGGGACAGAAACGTACGAGCAGTACTTC. The V call is TRBV5-1, the J call TRBJ2-7; 7 bases fit TRBD1. V shed 4 bases, J shed 4 bases, and the junction held 11 bases outside the gene matches. The CDR3 contains 15 residues. Germline CDR1 and CDR2: SGHRS and YFSETQ. The whole variable domain, filled in from reference TRBV5-1 and TRBJ2-7, reads KAGVTQTPRYLIKTRGQQVTLSCSPISGHRSVSWYQQTPGQGLQFLFEYFSETQRNKGNFPGRFSGRQFSNSRSEMNVSTLELGDSALYLCASSAAGTETYEQYFGPGTRLTVT.

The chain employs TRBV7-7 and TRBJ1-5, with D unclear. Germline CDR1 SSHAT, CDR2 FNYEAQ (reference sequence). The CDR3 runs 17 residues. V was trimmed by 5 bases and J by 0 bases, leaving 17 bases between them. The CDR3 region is CASSAVRSPDSNQPQHF. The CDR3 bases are TGTGCCAGCAGCGCCGTCAGATCCCCAGATAGCAATCAGCCCCAGCATTTT.

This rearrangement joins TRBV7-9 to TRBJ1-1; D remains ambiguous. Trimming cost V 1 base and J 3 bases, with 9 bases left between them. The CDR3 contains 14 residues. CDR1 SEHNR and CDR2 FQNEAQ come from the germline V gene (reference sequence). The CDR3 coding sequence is TGTGCCAGCAGCTTAGGGGCCGGGGACACTGAAGCTTTCTTT. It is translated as CASSLGAGDTEAFF. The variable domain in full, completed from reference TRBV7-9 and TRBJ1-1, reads DTGVSQNPRHKITKRGQNVTFRCDPISEHNRLYWYRQTLGQGPEFLTYFQNEAQLEKSRLLSDRFSAERPKGSFSTLEIQRTEQGDSAMYLCASSLGAGDTEAFFGQGTRLTVV.

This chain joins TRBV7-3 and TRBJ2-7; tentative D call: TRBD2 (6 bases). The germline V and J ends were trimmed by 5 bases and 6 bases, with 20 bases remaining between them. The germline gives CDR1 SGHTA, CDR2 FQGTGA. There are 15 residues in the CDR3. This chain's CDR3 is CASSAQPSLGGEQYF. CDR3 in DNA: TGTGCCAGCAGCGCCCAACCGAGCTTGGGGGGCGAGCAGTACTTC.

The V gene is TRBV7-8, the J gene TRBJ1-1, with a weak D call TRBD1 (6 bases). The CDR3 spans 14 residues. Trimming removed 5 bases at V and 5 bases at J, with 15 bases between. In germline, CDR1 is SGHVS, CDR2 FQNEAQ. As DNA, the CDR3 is TGTGCCAGCAGCCCCAGGGGAAGAGGGACTGAAGCTTTCTTT. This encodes CASSPRGRGTEAFF.

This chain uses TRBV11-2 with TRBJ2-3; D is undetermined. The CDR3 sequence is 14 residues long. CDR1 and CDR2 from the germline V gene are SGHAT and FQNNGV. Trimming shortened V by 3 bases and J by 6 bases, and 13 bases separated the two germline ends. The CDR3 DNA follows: TGTGCCAGCAGCTTGGGCTTCGACGGGGATACGCAGTATTTT. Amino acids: CASSLGFDGDTQYF.

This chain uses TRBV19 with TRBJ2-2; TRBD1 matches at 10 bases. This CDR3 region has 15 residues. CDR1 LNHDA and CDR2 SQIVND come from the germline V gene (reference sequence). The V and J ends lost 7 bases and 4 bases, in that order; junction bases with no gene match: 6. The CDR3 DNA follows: TGTGCCAGTACCCGGACAGGGGGGACCACCGGGGAGCTGTTTTTT. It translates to CASTRTGGTTGELFF.

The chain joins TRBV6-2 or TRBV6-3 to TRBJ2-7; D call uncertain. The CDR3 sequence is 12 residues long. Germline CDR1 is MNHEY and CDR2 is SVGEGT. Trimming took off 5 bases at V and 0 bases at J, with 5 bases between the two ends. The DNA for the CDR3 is TGTGCCAGCAGTCCCCGCTCCTACGAGCAGTACTTC. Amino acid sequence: CASSPRSYEQYF.

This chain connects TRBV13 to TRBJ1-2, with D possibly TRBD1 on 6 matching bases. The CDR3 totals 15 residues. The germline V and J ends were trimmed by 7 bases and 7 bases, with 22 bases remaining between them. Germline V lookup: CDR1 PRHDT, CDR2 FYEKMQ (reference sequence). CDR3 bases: TGTGCCAGCATCCTAAGGGGGGGCCCGATATCTGGCTACACCTTC. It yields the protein CASILRGGPISGYTF. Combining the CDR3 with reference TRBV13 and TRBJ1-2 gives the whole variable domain AAGVIQSPRHLIKEKRETATLKCYPIPRHDTVYWYQQGPGQDPQFLISFYEKMQSDKGSIPDRFSAQQFSDYHSELNMSSLELGDSALYFCASILRGGPISGYTFGSGTRLTVV.

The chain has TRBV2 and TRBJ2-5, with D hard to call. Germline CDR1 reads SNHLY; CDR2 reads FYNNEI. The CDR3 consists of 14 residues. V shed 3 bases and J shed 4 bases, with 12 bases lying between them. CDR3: CASSDLGFGETQYF. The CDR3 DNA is TGTGCCAGCAGTGATTTGGGGTTCGGAGAGACCCAGTACTTC.

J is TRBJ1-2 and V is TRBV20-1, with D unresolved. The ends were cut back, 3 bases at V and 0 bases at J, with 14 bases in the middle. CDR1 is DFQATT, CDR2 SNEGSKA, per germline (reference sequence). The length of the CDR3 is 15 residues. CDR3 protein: CSASPIVVANYGYTF. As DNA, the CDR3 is TGCAGTGCTAGTCCGATAGTCGTAGCTAACTATGGCTACACCTTC.

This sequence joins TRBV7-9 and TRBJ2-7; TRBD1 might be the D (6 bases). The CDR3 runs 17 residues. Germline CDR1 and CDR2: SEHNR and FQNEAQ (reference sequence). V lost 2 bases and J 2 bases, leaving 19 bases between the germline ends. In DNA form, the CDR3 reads TGTGCCAGCAGCTTACCGTCTACAGGGCCAATAACCTACGAGCAGTACTTC. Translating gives CASSLPSTGPITYEQYF.

The CDR3 sequence: CASSRLGDRSYEQYF. The CDR3 nucleotides are TGTGCCAGCAGCCGTCTTGGGGACAGGTCCTACGAGCAGTACTTC. The gene calls are TRBV7-9 and TRBJ2-7, with 8 positions matching TRBD1. The CDR3 is 15 residues long. The trim removed 5 bases at V and 1 base at J, leaving 7 bases unmatched. CDR1 and CDR2 from the germline V gene are SEHNR and FQNEAQ (reference sequence).

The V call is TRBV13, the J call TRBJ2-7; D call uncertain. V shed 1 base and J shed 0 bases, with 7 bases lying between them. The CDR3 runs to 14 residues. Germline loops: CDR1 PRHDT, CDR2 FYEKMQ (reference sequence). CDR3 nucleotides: TGTGCCAGCAGCTTAGATGGTATCTCCTACGAGCAGTACTTC. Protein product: CASSLDGISYEQYF. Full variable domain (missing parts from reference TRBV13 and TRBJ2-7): AAGVIQSPRHLIKEKRETATLKCYPIPRHDTVYWYQQGPGQDPQFLISFYEKMQSDKGSIPDRFSAQQFSDYHSELNMSSLELGDSALYFCASSLDGISYEQYFGPGTRLTVT.

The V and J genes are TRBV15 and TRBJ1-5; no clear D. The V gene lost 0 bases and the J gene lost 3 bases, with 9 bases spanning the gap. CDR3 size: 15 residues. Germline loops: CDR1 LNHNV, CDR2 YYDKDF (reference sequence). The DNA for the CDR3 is TGTGCCACCAGCAGAGATGGAAGGGACAATCAGCCCCAGCATTTT. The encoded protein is CATSRDGRDNQPQHF. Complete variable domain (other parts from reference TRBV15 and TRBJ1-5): DAMVIQNPRYQVTQFGKPVTLSCSQTLNHNVMYWYQQKSSQAPKLLFHYYDKDFNNEADTPDNFQSRRPNTSFCFLDIRSPGLGDTAMYLCATSRDGRDNQPQHFGDGTRLSIL.